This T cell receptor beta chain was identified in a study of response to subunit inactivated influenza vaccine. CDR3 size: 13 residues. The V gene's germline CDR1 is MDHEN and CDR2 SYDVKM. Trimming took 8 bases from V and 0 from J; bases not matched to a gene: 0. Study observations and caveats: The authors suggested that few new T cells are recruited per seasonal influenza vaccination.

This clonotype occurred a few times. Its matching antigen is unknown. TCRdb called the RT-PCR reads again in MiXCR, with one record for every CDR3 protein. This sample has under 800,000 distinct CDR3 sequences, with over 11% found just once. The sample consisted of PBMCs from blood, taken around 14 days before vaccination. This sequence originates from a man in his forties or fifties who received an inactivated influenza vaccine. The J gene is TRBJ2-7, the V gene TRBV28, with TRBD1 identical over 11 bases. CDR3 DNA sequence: TGTGCCAGCGGGACAGGGGGCTCCTACGAGCAGTACTTC. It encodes CASGTGGSYEQYF. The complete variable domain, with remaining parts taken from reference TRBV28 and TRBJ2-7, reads DVKVTQSSRYLVKRTGEKVFLECVQDMDHENMFWYRQDPGLGLRLIYFSYDVKMKEKGDIPEGYSVSREKKERFSLILESASTNQTSMYLCASGTGGSYEQYFGPGTRLTVT.